These 30 T cell receptor beta chains came from one sample sequenced in a study of CXCR3-negative and CXCR3-positive naive CD8 T cells. Each TRB cDNA library was prepared by 5' RACE (with UMI labels). One entry per CDR3 protein, without DNA, is what TCRdb gives after re-calling the 5' RACE reads. This table holds some 50,000 distinct CDR3 sequences. Sequenced input: naive CXCR3- CD8+ T cells from blood. Noted subset: CD45RO-CCR7+CD27+CD95- naive CD8+ T cells lacking CXCR3 (TNR3-). The receptors were gathered from a human donor in good health. Some clones in this sample may be carry-over from other donors' samples.

The chain uses TRBV29-1 and TRBJ2-7. CDR3 length: 12 amino acids. CDR1 and CDR2 from the germline V gene are SQVTM and ANQGSEA. The CDR3 sequence is CSVGAFPYEQYF.

Frequency places this clonotype as medium-sized. This chain uses TRBV4-3 with TRBJ2-1; lacking DNA, the TRBD2 call made by TCRdb goes unchecked. The CDR3 runs 16 residues. The V gene's germline CDR1 is LGHNA and CDR2 YSLEER. CDR3 residues: CASSQGAGGSFKEQFF.

This sequence joins TRBV10-3 and TRBJ2-7; TCRdb reports TRBD2, a call that lacks DNA to check it against. Germline lookup yields CDR1 ENHRY and CDR2 SYGVKD. This CDR3 has 14 amino acids. CDR3: CAISESGDTYEQYF.

V and J are TRBV6-2 or TRBV6-3 and TRBJ1-1. This CDR3 contains 13 residues. CDR1 MNHEY and CDR2 SVGEGT come from the germline V gene. This CDR3 is CASSRTPDTEAFF.

The V gene is TRBV5-1, the J gene TRBJ2-2; the TCRdb call, TRBD2, lacks DNA for checking. This CDR3 spans 17 amino acids. Germline V gives CDR1 SGHRS, CDR2 YFSETQ. The CDR3 reads CASSLGGNSGFTGELFF.

The CDR3 is CASSFPSYGYTF. The rearrangement joins TRBV12-3 or TRBV12-4 to TRBJ1-2. The CDR3 loop spans 12 amino acids.

The J gene is TRBJ1-1, the V gene TRBV29-1. CDR1 is SQVTM and CDR2 is ANQGSEA in the germline V gene. The CDR3 spans 13 residues. CDR3 region: CSADRGLGTEAFF.

CDR3 residues: CARSSDQRNTEAFF. The V and J genes are TRBV6-5 and TRBJ1-1. The length of the CDR3 is 14 residues. CDR1 and CDR2 from the germline V gene are MNHEY and SVGAGI.

This chain links TRBV29-1 with TRBJ2-2; lacking DNA, the TRBD1 call made by TCRdb goes unchecked. From germline, CDR1 is SQVTM and CDR2 ANQGSEA. The CDR3 extends over 14 amino acids. The CDR3 region is CSAHRGLDTGELFF.

This chain uses TRBV10-3 with TRBJ2-1; TCRdb proposes TRBD2, but this gene call is untestable without DNA. The CDR3 extends over 15 amino acids. The germline CDR1 and CDR2 sequences are ENHRY and SYGVKD. CDR3: CAISWTSGGGNEQFF.

The rearrangement joins TRBV5-1 to TRBJ2-2; TCRdb outputs TRBD1, but without DNA this stays unchecked. This CDR3 contains 19 residues. The germline CDR1 and CDR2 sequences are SGHRS and YFSETQ. The CDR3 loop is CASSPPGTGGSFNTGELFF.

This chain joins TRBV6-4 and TRBJ1-5; TCRdb returns TRBD1, unconfirmable since there is no DNA. CDR1 is MRHNA and CDR2 is SNTAGT in the germline V gene. The CDR3 runs to 16 residues. The CDR3 loop reads CASSDMPGPPCQPQHF.

This chain's CDR3 is CASSLYPSTDTQYF. The genes are TRBV5-1 and TRBJ2-3. Germline V lookup: CDR1 SGHRS, CDR2 YFSETQ. The CDR3 is made up of 14 amino acids.

The chain employs TRBV6-5 and TRBJ2-1; TCRdb's D call, TRBD1, is unchecked because there is no DNA. The CDR3 is 15 residues long. CDR1 is MNHEY and CDR2 is SVGAGI in the germline V gene. The chain's CDR3 is CASSIHGANYNEQFF.

The chain is built from TRBV3-1 and TRBJ2-1; TCRdb gives TRBD2 as the D gene, but with no DNA this cannot be confirmed. The germline gives CDR1 LGHDT, CDR2 YNNKEL (reference sequence). This CDR3 spans 16 amino acids. CDR3 amino acids: CASSKLSGASYNEQFF.

The rearrangement joins TRBV11-2 to TRBJ1-5. The germline gives CDR1 SGHAT, CDR2 FQNNGV. This CDR3 has 12 residues. CDR3 in amino acids: CASSAGDQPQHF. The full variable domain, its missing parts supplied by reference TRBV11-2 and TRBJ1-5, is EAGVAQSPRYKIIEKRQSVAFWCNPISGHATLYWYQQILGQGPKLLIQFQNNGVVDDSQLPKDRFSAERLKGVDSTLKIQPAKLEDSAVYLCASSAGDQPQHFGDGTRLSIL.

This chain's CDR3 is CATSGSTDTQYF. The V call is TRBV15, the J call TRBJ2-3. The CDR3 covers 12 residues. Per germline, CDR1 LNHNV and CDR2 YYDKDF (reference sequence).

J is TRBJ2-7 and V is TRBV29-1; TCRdb picks TRBD2, but there is no DNA to check that call. This CDR3 is 14 amino acids long. The germline V gene has CDR1 SQVTM and CDR2 ANQGSEA. The CDR3 reads CSVEGGGLSYEQYF.

The chain recombines TRBV20-1 with TRBJ2-1; checking the TCRdb D call of TRBD1 is not possible without DNA. Germline CDR1 is DFQATT and CDR2 is SNEGSKA (reference sequence). The CDR3 has 13 amino acids. The CDR3 is CSARVEGGNEQFF.

This chain links TRBV14 with TRBJ1-1. The CDR3 has 15 residues. Germline V gene data show CDR1 as SGHDN and CDR2 as FVKESK. The CDR3 reads CASSQVSMVNTEAFF.

The J gene is TRBJ1-1, the V gene TRBV4-1; TCRdb's D gene call, TRBD1, goes unchecked for lack of DNA. CDR1 and CDR2 from the germline V gene are MGHRA and YSYEKL. The CDR3 is 15 amino acids. CDR3 sequence: CASSQGDRGDTEAFF.

This rearrangement joins TRBV7-6 to TRBJ2-7; the D gene TCRdb calls, TRBD1, cannot be checked with no DNA. Germline CDR1 and CDR2: SGHVS and FNYEAQ. This CDR3 has 13 amino acids. This CDR3 is CASSLQGADEQYF.

This sequence joins TRBV27 and TRBJ1-2; checking the TCRdb D call of TRBD1 is not possible without DNA. The CDR3 sequence is 14 residues long. From germline, CDR1 is MNHEY and CDR2 SMNVEV (reference sequence). CDR3 region: CASSLSSRGHGYTF.

This chain connects TRBV12-3 or TRBV12-4 to TRBJ1-5. This CDR3 is 13 amino acids long. Here the CDR3 reads CASSLLGGQPQHF.

This chain joins TRBV29-1 and TRBJ2-7; the D call of TRBD1 rests on TCRdb alone, since no DNA is present to check it. CDR1 is SQVTM, CDR2 ANQGSEA, per germline. The CDR3 has 14 amino acids. The CDR3 here is CSAKTGVSRYEQYF.

This chain joins TRBV29-1 and TRBJ1-1; no DNA is available, so the TRBD1 call from TCRdb remains unchecked. Looked up from germline, CDR1 is SQVTM and CDR2 is ANQGSEA. This CDR3 is 12 amino acids long. Here the CDR3 reads CSVLTANTEAFF.

The chain carries TRBV5-1 and TRBJ2-7; TCRdb outputs TRBD1, but without DNA this stays unchecked. CDR1 SGHRS and CDR2 YFSETQ come from the germline V gene. The CDR3 spans 16 residues. Here the CDR3 reads CASSLAGTGDIDEQYF.

The V and J genes are TRBV5-1 and TRBJ1-4; TCRdb's D call of TRBD1 is untestable without DNA. The germline V gene has CDR1 SGHRS and CDR2 YFSETQ. This CDR3 comprises 16 residues. CDR3 amino acids: CASSLVQGPTNEKLFF.

The chain couples TRBV27 to TRBJ2-7; TCRdb outputs TRBD1, but without DNA this stays unchecked. The CDR3 consists of 13 residues. From germline, CDR1 is MNHEY and CDR2 SMNVEV (reference sequence). The CDR3 is CASSLYGGREQYF.

V and J are TRBV4-2 and TRBJ2-1; TCRdb calls TRBD1, which cannot be checked without DNA. The CDR3 totals 14 residues. Germline CDR1 is LGHNA and CDR2 is YNFKEQ. CDR3 in amino acids: CASSQGDSPNEQFF.